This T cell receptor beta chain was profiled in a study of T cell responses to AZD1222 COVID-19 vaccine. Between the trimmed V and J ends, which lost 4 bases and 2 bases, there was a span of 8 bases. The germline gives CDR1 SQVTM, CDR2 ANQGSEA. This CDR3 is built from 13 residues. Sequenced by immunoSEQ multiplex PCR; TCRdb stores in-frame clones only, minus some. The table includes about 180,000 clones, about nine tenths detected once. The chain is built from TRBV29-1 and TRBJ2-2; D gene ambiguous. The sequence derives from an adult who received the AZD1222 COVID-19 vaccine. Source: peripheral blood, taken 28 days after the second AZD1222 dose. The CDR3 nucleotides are TGCAGCGTTGTCCATCCCAACACCGGGGAGCTGTTTTTT. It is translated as CSVVHPNTGELFF.